The clone carrying this T cell receptor (beta chain) has a count of ten or more. Antigen specificity is unknown. The record originates from a study of response to subunit inactivated influenza vaccine. Study conclusions and caveats: Each seasonal flu vaccination may recruit only limited new T cells, authors suggested.

The CDR3 spans 15 residues. The germline V gene has CDR1 MNHNS and CDR2 SASEGT. V was pared by 4 bases and J by 6 bases, with 9 bases of the junction left unmatched. TCRdb processed the RT-PCR reads anew with MiXCR; each CDR3 protein has one entry. The profile covers roughly 780,000 distinct CDR3 sequences, with approximately 18% appearing a single time and about 11% taken by the ten largest. The TCR was taken from a man aged 50 or older who received an inactivated influenza vaccine. The specimen comprised PBMCs from blood, sampled about 5 days after vaccination. The V call is TRBV6-1, the J call TRBJ2-7; 10 bases fit TRBD1. For the CDR3, the DNA is TGTGCCAGCAGTGCTCGCGGGACAGGGGTAGGCGAGCAGTACTTC. Its protein is CASSARGTGVGEQYF.